The subject of this entry is one T cell receptor beta chain. Its antigen is currently unknown. An approximately 130-subject validation cohort, separate from the 666-subject first cohort, supplied the donors. Sequencing used immunoSEQ multiplex PCR; TCRdb keeps in-frame clones, though not all of them. The sample contains roughly 150,000 clones, 80% to 90% of which appear only once. The sample originates from a study of cytomegalovirus exposure and HLA in healthy donors. Study conclusions and caveats: A subsequent analysis found that TCR clusters from the first cohort also tended to co-occur in the approximately 120 validation repertoires, with around 94% of cluster scores above 0. While the bulk of TCR sequences proved rare, some public TCRs turned up in many donors. Cytomegalovirus-associated status was assigned to about 180 TCR beta chains.

The CDR3 is made up of 16 amino acids. The V segment lost 0 bases and the J segment 1 base; nucleotides outside the gene matches: 7. Germline V gene sequence: CDR1 SGHDT, CDR2 YYEEEE. The sequencing sample was made of PBMCs. This clonotype was sampled from a woman younger than 30 in good health and CMV-seronegative. The V and J genes are TRBV5-6 and TRBJ2-7; 7 nucleotides agree with TRBD2. CDR3 amino acids: CASSLGGSGLSYEQYF. Here the CDR3 DNA reads TGTGCCAGCAGCTTGGGCGGTAGCGGGCTTTCCTACGAGCAGTACTTC.